The 9 T cell receptor beta chains listed next were all sequenced from one sample in a study of blood T cell repertoires in COVID-19. Only in-frame clones appear in the TCRdb table, and some are missing; sequencing was by immunoSEQ multiplex PCR. The sample comprises over 300,000 clones, 70% to 90% of which are singletons, and 5.5% to 6% rests with the top ten. Input material: PBMCs or T cells enriched from blood (not recorded which). Every receptor here comes from a woman aged 25 to 45 who had recovered from COVID-19.

This clone has ten or more counts. The rearrangement uses TRBV5-5 and TRBJ1-2; D gene ambiguous. The germline CDR1 and CDR2 sequences are SGHKS and YYEKEE (reference sequence). The CDR3 contains 14 residues. The ends were cut back, 0 bases at V and 4 bases at J, with 10 bases in the middle. This CDR3 reads CASSLAIEAYGYTF. In DNA, the CDR3 is TGTGCCAGCAGCTTGGCCATAGAAGCCTATGGCTACACCTTC.

This chain uses TRBV18 with TRBJ1-2; TRBD1 might be the D (5 bases). V gave up 3 bases and J gave up 1 base, with 12 bases separating them. Germline loops: CDR1 KGHSH, CDR2 LQKENI. This CDR3 region has 15 residues. The CDR3 DNA sequence: TGTGCCAGCTCACCCGAAGGACACCTTAACTATGGCTACACCTTC. Its protein is CASSPEGHLNYGYTF.

The chain employs TRBV12-3 or TRBV12-4 and TRBJ1-6; D ambiguous. Trimming removed 5 bases from V and 10 bases from J, with 12 bases in between. The CDR3 loop spans 13 amino acids. CDR3 nucleotides: TGTGCCAGCAGTCCTCCGGCGGGGTCACCCCTCCACTTT. This gives the protein CASSPPAGSPLHF.

This clone is a singleton in its sample. The genes are TRBV11-1 and TRBJ2-7, with 14 bases that match TRBD2. The CDR3 runs 15 residues. The V gene end was trimmed by 5 bases and the J gene end by 3 bases; junction bases not matched to a gene: 3. Germline CDR1 and CDR2: SGHAT and FQDESV (reference sequence). The DNA of the CDR3 is TGTGCCAGCAGCATGACTAGCGGGGGGGGCTACGAGCAGTACTTC. Translating gives CASSMTSGGGYEQYF.

V is TRBV7-8 and J is TRBJ1-5; TRBD1 might be the D (6 bases). The germline CDR1 and CDR2 sequences are SGHVS and FQNEAQ. V lost 3 bases and J 6 bases, leaving 9 bases between the germline ends. The CDR3 is 13 residues long. CDR3 amino acids: CASSFGGVQPQHF. The CDR3, as DNA: TGTGCCAGCAGCTTTGGGGGCGTTCAGCCCCAGCATTTT.

This sequence joins TRBV2 and TRBJ2-4; D is possibly TRBD2 (7 bases). The V end lost 6 bases, the J end lost 3 bases, and 15 bases lay between the germline ends. This CDR3 has 15 amino acids. In germline, CDR1 is SNHLY, CDR2 FYNNEI. The CDR3 reads CASSGGRDIKNIQYF. CDR3 nucleotides: TGTGCCAGCAGCGGGGGGAGGGACATCAAAAACATTCAGTACTTC.

The chain recombines TRBV6-6 with TRBJ1-5, with TRBD1 identical over 9 bases. Germline values: CDR1 MNHNY, CDR2 SVGAGI (reference sequence). With V trimmed by 6 bases and J by 2 bases, 2 bases remained unmatched. The CDR3 sequence is 14 residues long. CDR3 amino acids: CASSGQGRNQPQHF. The CDR3 nucleotides read TGTGCCAGCAGCGGACAGGGGCGCAATCAGCCCCAGCATTTT.

The CDR3 is CASSESFYNEQFF. CDR3 sequence (DNA): TGTGCCAGCAGTGAGTCCTTCTACAATGAGCAGTTCTTC. This chain links TRBV6-1 with TRBJ2-1; D call uncertain. Germline V CDR1 and CDR2: MNHNS, SASEGT. The CDR3 has 13 residues. V lost 3 bases to trimming and J lost 3 bases, with 6 bases between them.

The rearrangement joins TRBV18 to TRBJ1-1; D might be TRBD1 (6 bases). Germline V gives CDR1 KGHSH, CDR2 LQKENI. This CDR3 has 14 residues. The germline V and J ends were trimmed by 3 bases and 5 bases, with 13 bases remaining between them. The CDR3 DNA sequence: TGTGCCAGCTCACCCCCAGGGGTTCGGACTGAAGCTTTCTTT. This gives the protein CASSPPGVRTEAFF.